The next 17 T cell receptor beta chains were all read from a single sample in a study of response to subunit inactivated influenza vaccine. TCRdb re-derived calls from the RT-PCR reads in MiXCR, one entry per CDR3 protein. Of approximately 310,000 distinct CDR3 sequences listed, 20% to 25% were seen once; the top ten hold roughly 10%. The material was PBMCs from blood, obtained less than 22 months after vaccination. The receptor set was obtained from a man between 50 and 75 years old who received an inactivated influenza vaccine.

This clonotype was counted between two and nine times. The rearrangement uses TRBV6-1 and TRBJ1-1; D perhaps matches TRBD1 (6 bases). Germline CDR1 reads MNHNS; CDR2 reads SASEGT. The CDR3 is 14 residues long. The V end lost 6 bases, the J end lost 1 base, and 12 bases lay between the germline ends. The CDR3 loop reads CASSTQGSNTEAFF. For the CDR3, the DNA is TGTGCCAGCAGCACACAGGGTTCGAACACTGAAGCTTTCTTT.

The CDR3 is CASSLWTQGNEQFF. The DNA for the CDR3 is TGTGCCAGCAGCTTGTGGACACAAGGGAATGAGCAGTTCTTC. The chain recombines TRBV11-3 with TRBJ2-1, with D maybe TRBD1 (5 bases). Germline CDR1 is SGHNT and CDR2 is YENEEA. The CDR3 length is 14 residues. Trimming removed 3 bases from V and 7 bases from J, with 13 bases in between.

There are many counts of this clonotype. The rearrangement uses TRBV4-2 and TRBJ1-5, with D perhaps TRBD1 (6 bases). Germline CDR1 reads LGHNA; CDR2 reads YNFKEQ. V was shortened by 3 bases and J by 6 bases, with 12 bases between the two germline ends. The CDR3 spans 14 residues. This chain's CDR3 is CASSQAGAGQPQHF. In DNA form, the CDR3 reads TGTGCCAGCAGCCAGGCAGGGGCGGGTCAGCCCCAGCATTTT.

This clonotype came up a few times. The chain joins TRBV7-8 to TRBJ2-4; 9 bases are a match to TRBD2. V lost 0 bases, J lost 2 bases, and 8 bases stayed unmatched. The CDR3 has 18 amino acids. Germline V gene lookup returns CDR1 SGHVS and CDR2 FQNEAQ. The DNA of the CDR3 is TGTGCCAGCAGCTTAGCGCGTATAGCGGGAGAGTCCAAAAACATTCAGTACTTC. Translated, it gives CASSLARIAGESKNIQYF. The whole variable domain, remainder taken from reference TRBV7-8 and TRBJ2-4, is GAGVSQSPRYKVAKRGQDVALRCDPISGHVSLFWYQQALGQGPEFLTYFQNEAQLDKSGLPSDRFFAERPEGSVSTLKIQRTQQEDSAVYLCASSLARIAGESKNIQYFGAGTRLSVL.

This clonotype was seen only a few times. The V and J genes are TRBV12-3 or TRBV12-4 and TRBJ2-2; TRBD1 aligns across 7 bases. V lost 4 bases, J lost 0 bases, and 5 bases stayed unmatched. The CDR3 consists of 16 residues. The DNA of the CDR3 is TGTGCCAGCAGTTATTGGGACAGACCGAACACCGGGGAGCTGTTTTTT. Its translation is CASSYWDRPNTGELFF.

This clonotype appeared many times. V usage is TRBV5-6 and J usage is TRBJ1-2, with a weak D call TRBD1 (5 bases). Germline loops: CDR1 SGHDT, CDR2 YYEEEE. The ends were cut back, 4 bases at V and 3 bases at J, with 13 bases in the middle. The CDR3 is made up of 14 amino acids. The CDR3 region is CASSHDSIYYGYTF. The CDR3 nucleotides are TGTGCCAGCAGCCACGACAGTATCTACTATGGCTACACCTTC. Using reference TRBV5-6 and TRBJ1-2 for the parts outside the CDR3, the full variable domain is DAGVTQSPTHLIKTRGQQVTLRCSPKSGHDTVSWYQQALGQGPQFIFQYYEEEERQRGNFPDRFSGHQFPNYSSELNVNALLLGDSALYLCASSHDSIYYGYTFGSGTRLTVV.

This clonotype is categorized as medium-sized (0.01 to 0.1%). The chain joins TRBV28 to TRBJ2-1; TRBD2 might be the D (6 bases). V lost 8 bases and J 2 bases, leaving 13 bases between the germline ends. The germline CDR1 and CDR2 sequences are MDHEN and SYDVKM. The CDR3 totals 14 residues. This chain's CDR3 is CASPGVPPYNEQFF. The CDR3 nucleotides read TGTGCCAGCCCGGGGGTTCCCCCCTACAATGAGCAGTTCTTC.

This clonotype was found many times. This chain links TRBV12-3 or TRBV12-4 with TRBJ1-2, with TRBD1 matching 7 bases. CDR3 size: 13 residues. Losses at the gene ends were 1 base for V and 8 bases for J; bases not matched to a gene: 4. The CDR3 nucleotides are TGTGCCAGCAGTTTAGTGGACAGGTCGGGCTACACCTTC. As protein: CASSLVDRSGYTF.

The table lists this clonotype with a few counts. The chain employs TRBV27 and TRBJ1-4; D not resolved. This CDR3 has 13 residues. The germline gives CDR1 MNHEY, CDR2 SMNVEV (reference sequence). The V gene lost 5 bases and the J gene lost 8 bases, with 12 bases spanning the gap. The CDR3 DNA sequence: TGTGCCAGCAGTAGCTCGGGTCGGGAAAAACTGTTTTTT. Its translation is CASSSSGREKLFF. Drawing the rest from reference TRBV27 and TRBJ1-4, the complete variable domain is EAQVTQNPRYLITVTGKKLTVTCSQNMNHEYMSWYRQDPGLGLRQIYYSMNVEVTDKGDVPEGYKVSRKEKRNFPLILESPSPNQTSLYFCASSSSGREKLFFGSGTQLSVL.

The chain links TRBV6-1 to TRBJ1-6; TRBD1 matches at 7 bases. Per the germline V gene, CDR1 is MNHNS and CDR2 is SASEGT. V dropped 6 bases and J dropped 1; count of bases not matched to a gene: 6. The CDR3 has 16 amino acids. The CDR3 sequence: CASSQTGISYNSPLHF. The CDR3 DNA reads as TGTGCCAGCAGCCAGACAGGGATATCCTATAATTCACCCCTCCACTTT.

This chain's CDR3 is CASSLFDSNQPQHF. DNA for the CDR3: TGTGCCAGCAGTTTATTTGATAGCAATCAGCCCCAGCATTTT. V is TRBV28 and J is TRBJ1-5; no clear D. The V gene's germline CDR1 is MDHEN and CDR2 SYDVKM. The germline V and J ends were trimmed by 1 base and 0 bases, with 4 bases remaining between them. The CDR3 is 14 residues long.

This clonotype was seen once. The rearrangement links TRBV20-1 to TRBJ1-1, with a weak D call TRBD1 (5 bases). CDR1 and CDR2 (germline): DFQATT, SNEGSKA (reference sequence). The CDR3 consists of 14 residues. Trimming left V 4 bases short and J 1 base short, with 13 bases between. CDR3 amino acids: CSAKTVGPNTEAFF. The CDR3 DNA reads TGCAGTGCTAAGACAGTAGGGCCGAACACTGAAGCTTTCTTT.

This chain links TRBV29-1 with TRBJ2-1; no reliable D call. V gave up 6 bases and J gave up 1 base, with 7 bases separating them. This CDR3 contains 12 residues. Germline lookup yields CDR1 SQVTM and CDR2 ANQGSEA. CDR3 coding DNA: TGCAGCGTAGAGCTATCCTACAATGAGCAGTTCTTC. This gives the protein CSVELSYNEQFF.

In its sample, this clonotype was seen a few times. Here the CDR3 reads CASSATGGNQPQHF. Here the CDR3 DNA reads TGTGCCAGCAGTGCCACAGGGGGCAATCAGCCCCAGCATTTT. V gene TRBV6-1 combines with J gene TRBJ1-5, with 7 nucleotides matching TRBD1. Losses at the gene ends were 4 bases for V and 2 bases for J; bases not matched to a gene: 2. The CDR3 totals 14 residues. Germline loops: CDR1 MNHNS, CDR2 SASEGT.

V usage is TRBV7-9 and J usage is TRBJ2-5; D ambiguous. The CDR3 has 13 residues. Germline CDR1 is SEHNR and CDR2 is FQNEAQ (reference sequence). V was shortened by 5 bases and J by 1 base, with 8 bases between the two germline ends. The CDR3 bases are TGTGCCAGCAGCCCTCCTCCCCAAGAGACCCAGTACTTC. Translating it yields CASSPPPQETQYF.

DNA of the CDR3: TGCAGTGCTAGAGATCGACGGGGAAACACCGGGGAGCTGTTTTTT. Translated: CSARDRRGNTGELFF. The gene calls are TRBV20-1 and TRBJ2-2; tentatively, D is TRBD2 (5 bases). The germline V gene has CDR1 DFQATT and CDR2 SNEGSKA (reference sequence). This CDR3 region has 15 residues. V lost 0 bases and J 2 bases, leaving 10 bases between the germline ends.

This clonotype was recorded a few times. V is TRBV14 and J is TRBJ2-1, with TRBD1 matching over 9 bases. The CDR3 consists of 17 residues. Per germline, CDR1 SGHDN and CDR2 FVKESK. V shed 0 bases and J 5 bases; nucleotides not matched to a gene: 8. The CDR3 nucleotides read TGTGCCAGCAGCCAAGATCGGTGGGGGACAGGGAACAATGAGCAGTTCTTC. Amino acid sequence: CASSQDRWGTGNNEQFF.